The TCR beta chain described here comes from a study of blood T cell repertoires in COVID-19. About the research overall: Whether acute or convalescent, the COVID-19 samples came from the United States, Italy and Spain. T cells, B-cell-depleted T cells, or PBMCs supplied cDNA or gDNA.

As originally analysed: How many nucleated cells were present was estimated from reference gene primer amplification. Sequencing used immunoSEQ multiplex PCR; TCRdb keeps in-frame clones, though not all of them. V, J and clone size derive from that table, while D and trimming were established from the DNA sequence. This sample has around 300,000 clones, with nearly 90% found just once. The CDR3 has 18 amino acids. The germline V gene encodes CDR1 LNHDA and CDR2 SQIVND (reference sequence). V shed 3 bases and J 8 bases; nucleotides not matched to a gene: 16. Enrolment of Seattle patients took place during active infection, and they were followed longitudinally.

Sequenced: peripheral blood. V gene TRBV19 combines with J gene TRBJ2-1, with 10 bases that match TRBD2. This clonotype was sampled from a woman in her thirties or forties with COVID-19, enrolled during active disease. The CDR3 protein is CASSMNSRLAGSGYEQFF. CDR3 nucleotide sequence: TGTGCCAGTAGTATGAACTCACGACTAGCGGGCTCCGGATATGAGCAGTTCTTC. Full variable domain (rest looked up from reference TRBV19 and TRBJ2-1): DGGITQSPKYLFRKEGQNVTLSCEQNLNHDAMYWYRQDPGQGLRLIYYSQIVNDFQKGDIAEGYSVSREKKESFPLTVTSAQKNPTAFYLCASSMNSRLAGSGYEQFFGPGTRLTVL.